This TCR beta chain was sequenced in a study of blood T cell repertoires in COVID-19. Method: immunoSEQ multiplex PCR; TCRdb's copy keeps in-frame clones and lacks some. This sample has roughly 170,000 clones; roughly 83% occur once, and the top ten carry approximately 4%. The CDR3 runs to 16 residues. Between the trimmed V and J ends, which lost 5 bases and 5 bases, there was a span of 19 bases. Germline lookup yields CDR1 MDHEN and CDR2 SYDVKM. Sample: PBMCs or T cells enriched from blood (not recorded which). The clonotype comes from a woman between 45 and 65 years old who had recovered from COVID-19. The chain recombines TRBV28 with TRBJ1-5; D is possibly TRBD1 (6 bases). CDR3 DNA: TGTGCCAGCAGTCCACCGGACAGTCTTCCTGATCAGCCCCAGCATTTT. The encoded protein is CASSPPDSLPDQPQHF.